This T cell receptor beta chain was sequenced for a study of T cells in Graves' hyperthyroidism and ophthalmopathy. Notes on the study in general: Most expanded thyroid clonotypes above 0.001 recurred in blood.

TCR beta CDR3 regions were amplified from RNA. When the TCR CDR3 underwent first-round RT-PCR, the HTBI primer set was used. MiXCR, applied by TCRdb to the multiplex PCR reads, yields one record per CDR3 protein. The sample holds around 580,000 distinct CDR3 sequences, around 17% seen once. The CDR3 contains 15 residues. V lost 1 base and J 4 bases, leaving 13 bases between the germline ends. With regard to this clonotype: What it recognizes is unknown.

Clinical symptoms, serum thyroxine and TRAb, thyroid ultrasound and orbital computed tomography were used for the diagnoses. Isolation of PBMCs was performed on around 9.7 ml fresh peripheral blood. The chain employs TRBV12-3 or TRBV12-4 and TRBJ1-2; the D gene is possibly TRBD1 (5 bases). The sequencing input was blood. The receptor was isolated from a woman in her late teens or twenties with Graves' hyperthyroidism. As DNA, the CDR3 is TGTGCCAGCAGTTTAGGCGGGGGGAGTCCCTATGGCTACACCTTC. Translation gives CASSLGGGSPYGYTF.